The following is a T cell receptor (beta chain) sequence with its context. Lacking the conserved final phenylalanine or tryptophan, this CDR3 likely reflects a read error. The template was RNA from unsorted bulk tissue. This record belongs to a study of tumor and adjacent non-tumor tissue in lung cancer. The CDR3 totals 13 residues. Germline CDR1 PRHDT, CDR2 FYEKMQ (reference sequence). TCRbeta libraries were built with three rounds of nested PCR, modified from ARM-PCR. One entry per CDR3 protein, called by TCRdb with MiXCR from the multiplex PCR reads. This sample has 90,000 to 130,000 distinct CDR3 sequences, with 84% found just once.

The V call is TRBV13, the J call TRBJ2-7; D may be TRBD2 (6 bases). Sequenced input: lung tumor tissue. This TCR was sampled from a man between 70 and 80 years old with non-small cell lung cancer. CDR3 sequence (DNA): TGTGCCAGAAGCTCAACCACGGGGGACGAACAGTACCTC. It specifies CARSSTTGDEQYL.